Given below is one T cell receptor beta chain in context. The method was immunoSEQ multiplex PCR; TCRdb's version includes in-frame clones alone and lacks a portion of them. The sample contains roughly 100,000 clones, over 85% of which appear only once. CDR1 SQVTM and CDR2 ANQGSEA come from the germline V gene. V was clipped by 4 bases and J by 5 bases; unmatched bases: 10. This CDR3 is built from 17 residues. Time point of the sample: cycle 4 day 1 (C4D1), after less than 7 weeks of nivolumab. Brentuximab vedotin exposure varied among the patients, all of whom had relapsed after autologous stem cell transplantation. This sample is drawn from a study of PD-1 blockade in classical Hodgkin lymphoma.

The specimen comprised peripheral blood mononuclear cells (PBMCs), sampled before the fourth cycle of nivolumab. The clonotype was recovered from a human donor with classical Hodgkin lymphoma. This chain links TRBV29-1 with TRBJ2-2, with 13 bases lining up with TRBD2. CDR3 amino acids: CSVGFPGLAGVTGELFF. CDR3 sequence (DNA): TGCAGCGTTGGTTTTCCCGGACTAGCGGGGGTTACCGGGGAGCTGTTTTTT.